The entry below describes one T cell receptor (beta chain). Its antigen is not known. The CDR3 length is 11 residues. Trimming removed 8 bases from V and 3 bases from J, with 11 bases in between. Germline loops: CDR1 GTSNPN, CDR2 SVGIG (reference sequence). RNA extraction and reverse transcription yielded cDNA as sequencing template. Method: immunoSEQ multiplex PCR; TCRdb's copy keeps in-frame clones and lacks some. The sample yields around 61,000 clones, around half seen once. Sorting of PBMCs yielded the CD4+ and CD8+ T cells. The data derive from a study of CD8+ T cells in alopecia areata. The overall study: Tofacitinib administration persisted for 6 to 18 months, succeeded by 6 months off drug. Study-level results: Elevated clonality characterized lesional scalp relative to normal scalp, particularly in alopecia totalis/universalis. Scalp sequencing also captures normal skin's resident alphabeta T cells.

The receptor's source is a human donor with alopecia areata. The material was CD8+ T cells sorted from blood, obtained at week 0. This rearrangement joins TRBV30 to TRBJ2-7; tentative D call: TRBD2 (6 bases). Here the CDR3 reads CASRRDYEQYF. DNA of the CDR3: TGTGCCAGTCGGAGGGACTACGAGCAGTACTTC.